The TCR beta chain described here comes from a study of OX40 agonist ivuxolimab in advanced cancers. V gave up 3 bases and J gave up 2 bases; unmatched junction bases: 3. The CDR3 covers 16 residues. The germline V gene encodes CDR1 KGHSH and CDR2 LQKENI. Assay: immunoSEQ multiplex PCR; the TCRdb copy retains only in-frame clones and omits some. Of some 150,000 clones listed, around 93% are singletons. This TCR came from an adult with an advanced solid tumor such as melanoma, head and neck, liver or kidney cancer. V usage is TRBV18 and J usage is TRBJ2-7; 14 bases match TRBD2. Sequenced here: CD4+ or CD8+ T cells sorted from blood, sampled in a trial of the OX40 agonist ivuxolimab. In DNA form, the CDR3 reads TGTGCCAGCTCACCGGGGGGACTAGCGGGAGCCTACGAGCAGTACTTC. It yields the protein CASSPGGLAGAYEQYF. The variable domain in full, completed from reference TRBV18 and TRBJ2-7, reads NAGVMQNPRHLVRRRGQEARLRCSPMKGHSHVYWYRQLPEEGLKFMVYLQKENIIDESGMPKERFSAEFPKEGPSILRIQQVVRGDSAAYFCASSPGGLAGAYEQYFGPGTRLTVT.